This T cell receptor beta chain is from a study of T cells in Graves' hyperthyroidism and ophthalmopathy. CDR1 SEHNR and CDR2 FQNEAQ come from the germline V gene (reference sequence). Trimming removed 1 base from V and 5 bases from J, with 8 bases in between. The CDR3 runs to 13 residues. Template material for amplifying TCR beta CDR3 regions consisted of RNA transcripts. The HTBI primer set drove a first-round RT-PCR of the TCR CDR3. TCRdb re-called the multiplex PCR reads with MiXCR, one entry per CDR3 protein. The repertoire consists of about half a million distinct CDR3 sequences, with roughly a quarter occurring once and the leading ten covering approximately 10%. Uncontrolled infection, other autoimmune disease, pregnancy and lactation each barred patients from inclusion. This clonotype was counted a few times.

The sequenced sample was blood. The TCR originated in a woman aged 30 to 39 with Graves' ophthalmopathy. The chain joins TRBV7-9 to TRBJ2-5; the D is unclear. The CDR3 region has the DNA TGTGCCAGCAGCTTAGGGCCCGCTGAGACCCAGTACTTC. Protein product: CASSLGPAETQYF.